Below, one T cell receptor (beta chain) is given with its context. The target antigen is unknown. Germline CDR1 is SGHTS and CDR2 is YDEGEE. V lost 6 bases and J 6 bases, leaving 19 bases between the germline ends. The CDR3 spans 15 residues. Produced via immunoSEQ multiplex PCR; TCRdb's table is partial and in-frame only. The data show around 160,000 clones, more than 85% seen once. The data stem from a study of T cell responses to AZD1222 COVID-19 vaccine. Study results and caveats: The span of vaccine-associated CD4 TCRs extended across spike, with dominance at 160-218 and 743-854.

This chain uses TRBV5-8 with TRBJ2-1; D may be TRBD1 (6 bases). The receptor was derived from an adult in good health. The specimen comprised peripheral blood, sampled on day 0 of AZD1222 vaccination. The CDR3 is CASTRTRGMSNEQFF. The CDR3 DNA reads as TGTGCCAGCACCCGAACGAGGGGGATGAGCAATGAGCAGTTCTTC.